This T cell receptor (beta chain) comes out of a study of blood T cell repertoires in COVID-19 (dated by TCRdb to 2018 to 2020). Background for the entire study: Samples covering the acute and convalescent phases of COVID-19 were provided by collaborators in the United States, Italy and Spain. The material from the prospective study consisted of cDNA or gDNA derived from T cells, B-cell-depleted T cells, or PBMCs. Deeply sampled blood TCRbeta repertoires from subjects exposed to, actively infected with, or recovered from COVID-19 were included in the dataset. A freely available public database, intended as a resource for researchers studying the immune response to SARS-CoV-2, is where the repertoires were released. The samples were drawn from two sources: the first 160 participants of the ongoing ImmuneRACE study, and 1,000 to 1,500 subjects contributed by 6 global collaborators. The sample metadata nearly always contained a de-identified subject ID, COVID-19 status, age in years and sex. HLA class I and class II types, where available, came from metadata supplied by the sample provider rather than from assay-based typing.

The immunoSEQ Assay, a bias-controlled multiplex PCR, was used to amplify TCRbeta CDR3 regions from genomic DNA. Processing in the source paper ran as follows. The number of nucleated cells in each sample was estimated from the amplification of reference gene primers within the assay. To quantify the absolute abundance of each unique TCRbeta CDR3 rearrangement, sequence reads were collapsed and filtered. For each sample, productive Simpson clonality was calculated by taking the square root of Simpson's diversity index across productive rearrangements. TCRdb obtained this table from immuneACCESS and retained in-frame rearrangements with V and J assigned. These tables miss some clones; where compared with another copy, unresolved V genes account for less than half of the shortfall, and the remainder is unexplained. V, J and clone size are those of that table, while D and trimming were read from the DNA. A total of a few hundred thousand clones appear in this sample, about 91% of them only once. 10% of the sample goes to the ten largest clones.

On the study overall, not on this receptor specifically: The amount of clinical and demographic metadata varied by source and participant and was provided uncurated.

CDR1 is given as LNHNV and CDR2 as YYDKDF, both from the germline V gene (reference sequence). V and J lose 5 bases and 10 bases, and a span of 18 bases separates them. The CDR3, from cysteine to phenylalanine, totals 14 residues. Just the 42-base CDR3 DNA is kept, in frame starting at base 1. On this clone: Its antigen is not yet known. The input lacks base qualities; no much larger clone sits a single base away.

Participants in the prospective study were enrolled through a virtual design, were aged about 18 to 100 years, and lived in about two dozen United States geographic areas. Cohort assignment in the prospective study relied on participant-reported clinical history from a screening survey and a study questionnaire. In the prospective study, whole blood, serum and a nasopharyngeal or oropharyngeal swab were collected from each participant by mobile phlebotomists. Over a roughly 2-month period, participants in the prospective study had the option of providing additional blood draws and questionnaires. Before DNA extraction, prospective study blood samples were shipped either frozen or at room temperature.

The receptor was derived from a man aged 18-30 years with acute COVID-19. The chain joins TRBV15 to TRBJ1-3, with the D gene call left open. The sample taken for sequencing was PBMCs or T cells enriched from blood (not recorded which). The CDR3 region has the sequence CATSSRLPGDTIYF. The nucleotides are TGTGCCACCAGCTCCCGACTGCCGGGAGATACCATATATTTT.